This T cell receptor beta chain comes out of a study of OX40 agonist ivuxolimab in advanced cancers. Study details: Participants could have had prior anti-PD-1, anti-PD-L1 or anti-CTLA-4 therapy, and about 40% had some. Points from the study as a whole: Clonal expansion from baseline to week 6 occurred in both CD4+ and CD8+ T cells. Expanded clones were, on average, more numerous among CD8+ T cells than CD4+.

Concerning this clone: The antigen is undetermined.

TCRdb keeps only in-frame clones here, not all; method: immunoSEQ multiplex PCR. The sample records over 65,000 clones, roughly nine tenths being singletons. The TCR comes from an adult with an advanced solid tumor such as melanoma, head and neck, liver or kidney cancer. The sequencing used CD4+ or CD8+ T cells sorted from blood, collected in a trial of the OX40 agonist ivuxolimab.

This chain's CDR3 is CASSADTLGDSPLHF. CDR3 nucleotide sequence: TGTGCCAGCAGCGCGGACACTCTTGGGGATTCACCCCTCCACTTT. This chain connects TRBV9 to TRBJ1-6, with a possible D match to TRBD1 (5 bases). V was clipped by 3 bases and J by 8 bases, with 15 bases between them. This CDR3 is 15 amino acids long. The germline CDR1 and CDR2 sequences are SGDLS and YYNGEE.